This TCR beta chain was sequenced for a study of T cells in Graves' hyperthyroidism and ophthalmopathy. Study at large: Peripheral blood collection took place at initial diagnosis, before any treatment.

TCR beta CDR3 regions were amplified from RNA. An initial round of RT-PCR targeting the TCR CDR3 relied on the HTBI primer set. MiXCR was run by TCRdb on the multiplex PCR reads, yielding one entry per CDR3 protein. The sample yields 600,000 to 650,000 distinct CDR3 sequences, roughly 16% seen once. Study-wide points: Among clonotypes expanded in thyroid above 0.001, most were also found in blood.

Each diagnosis was grounded in clinical symptoms, serum thyroxine and TRAb, thyroid ultrasound, and orbital computed tomography. Each 10 ml fresh peripheral blood draw supplied the PBMCs. This clonotype has just a few counts. Its target is unknown. Source material: blood. This clonotype was sampled from a woman aged 25 to 45 with Graves' hyperthyroidism.

The CDR3 loop reads CASSEAPAGASPLHF. Written as DNA, the CDR3 is TGTGCCAGCAGTGAAGCCCCGGCAGGGGCTTCACCCCTCCACTTT. The chain combines TRBV2 with TRBJ1-6; D is possibly TRBD1 (6 bases). Germline CDR1 reads SNHLY; CDR2 reads FYNNEI. Between the trimmed V and J ends, which lost 0 bases and 9 bases, there was a span of 12 bases. This CDR3 contains 15 residues.